This TCR beta chain originates from a study of blood T cell repertoires in COVID-19. Study as a whole: Sites across the United States, Italy and Spain contributed samples from acute and convalescent COVID-19. In each case, the material was cDNA or gDNA derived from T cells, B-cell-depleted T cells, or PBMCs.

Germline V gene data show CDR1 as SNHLY and CDR2 as FYNNEI. Trimming at V came to 7 bases and at J to 1 base, leaving 3 bases not matched to a gene. The CDR3 is 14 residues long. In the authors' methods: Amplified reference gene primers provided the basis for estimating nucleated cell counts. TCRdb keeps only in-frame clones here, not all; method: immunoSEQ multiplex PCR. The D gene and trimming were derived from the DNA, and the V and J assignments and clone size from that table. Here the sample spans about 110,000 clones, 86% being singletons. This chain joins TRBV2 and TRBJ2-1; TRBD1 aligns across 8 bases. This receptor was taken from a man between 40 and 49 years old with acute or convalescent COVID-19. Material for sequencing was peripheral blood. The DNA of the CDR3 is TGTGCCAGCACTTGGGACAGGTCCTACAATGAGCAGTTCTTC. It encodes CASTWDRSYNEQFF.